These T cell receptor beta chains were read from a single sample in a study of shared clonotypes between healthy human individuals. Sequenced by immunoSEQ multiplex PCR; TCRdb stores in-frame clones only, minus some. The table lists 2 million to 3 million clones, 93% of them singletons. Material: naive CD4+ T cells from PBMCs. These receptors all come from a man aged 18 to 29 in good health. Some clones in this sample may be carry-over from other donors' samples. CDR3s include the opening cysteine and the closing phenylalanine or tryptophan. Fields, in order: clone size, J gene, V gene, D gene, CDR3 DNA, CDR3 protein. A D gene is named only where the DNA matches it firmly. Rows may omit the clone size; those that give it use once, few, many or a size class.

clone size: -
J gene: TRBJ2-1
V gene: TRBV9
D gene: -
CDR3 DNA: TGTGCCAGCAGCTTCAGAGCGGCTAGCTCCTACAATGAGCAGTTCTTC
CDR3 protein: CASSFRAASSYNEQFF

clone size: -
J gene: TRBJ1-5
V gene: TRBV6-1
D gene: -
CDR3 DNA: TGTGCCACCACCGGGGCTTGGAGCAATCAGCCCCAGCATTTT
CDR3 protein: CATTGAWSNQPQHF

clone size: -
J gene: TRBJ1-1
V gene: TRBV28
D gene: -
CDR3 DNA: TGTGCCAGCAGTTTGTCGGGGTTGGCCAGGGCCGGCGCTGAAGCTTTCTTT
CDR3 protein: CASSLSGLARAGAEAFF

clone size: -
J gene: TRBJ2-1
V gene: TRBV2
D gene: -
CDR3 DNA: TGTGCCAGCATGTGGGAGGCCTACAATGAGCAGTTCTTC
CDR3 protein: CASMWEAYNEQFF

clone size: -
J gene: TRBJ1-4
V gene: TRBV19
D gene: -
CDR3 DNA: TGTGCCAGTAGTCGGGGTGGTGAAAAACTGTTTTTT
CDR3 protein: CASSRGGEKLFF

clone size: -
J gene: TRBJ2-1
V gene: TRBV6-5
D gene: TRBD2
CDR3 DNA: TGTGCCAGCAAGTTGGCTAGCGGGAGCCCCAATGAGCAGTTCTTC
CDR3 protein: CASKLASGSPNEQFF

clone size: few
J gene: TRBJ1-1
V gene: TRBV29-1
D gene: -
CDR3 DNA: TGCAGCGTTGTACTTATAGGTGGGACTGAAGCTTTCTTT
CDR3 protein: CSVVLIGGTEAFF

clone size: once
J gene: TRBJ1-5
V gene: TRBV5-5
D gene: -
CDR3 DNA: TGTGCCAGCAGCCCCTCAGGGGCGAATCAGCCCCAGCATTTT
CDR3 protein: CASSPSGANQPQHF

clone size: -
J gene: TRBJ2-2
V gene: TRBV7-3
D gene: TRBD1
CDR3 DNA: TGTGCCAGCAGCCGGGACAGGGGGTTTAGCGGGGAGCTGTTTTTT
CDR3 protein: CASSRDRGFSGELFF

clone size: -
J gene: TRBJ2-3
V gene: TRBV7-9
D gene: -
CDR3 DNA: TGTGCCAGCAGCTTAGCGTATGGTCCAGATACGCAGTATTTT
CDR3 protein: CASSLAYGPDTQYF

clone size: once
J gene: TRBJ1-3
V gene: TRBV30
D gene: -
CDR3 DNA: TGTGCCTGGGGTACAGGCACCTCTGGAAACACCATATATTTT
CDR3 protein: CAWGTGTSGNTIYF

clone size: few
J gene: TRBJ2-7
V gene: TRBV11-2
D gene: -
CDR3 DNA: TGTGCCAGCAGCTTTTTCCACGAGCAGTACTTC
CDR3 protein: CASSFFHEQYF

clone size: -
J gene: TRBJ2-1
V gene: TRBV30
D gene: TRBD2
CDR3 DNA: TGTGCCTGGAGGCTAGCGGGGGGCGTCAATGAGCAGTTCTTC
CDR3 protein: CAWRLAGGVNEQFF

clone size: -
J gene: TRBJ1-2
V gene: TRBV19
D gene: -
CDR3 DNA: TGTGCCAGTAGTTACCGAGACTATGGCTACACCTTC
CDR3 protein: CASSYRDYGYTF

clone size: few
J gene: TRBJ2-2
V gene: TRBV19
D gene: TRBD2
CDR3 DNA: TGTGCCAGTAGTACGGGGCTAGCGGGAGTTGGGGAGCTGTTTTTT
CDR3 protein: CASSTGLAGVGELFF

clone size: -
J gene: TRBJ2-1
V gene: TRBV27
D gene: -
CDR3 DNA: TGTGCCAGCAGCACTTCCCCTGGCAGCTCCTACAATGAGCAGTTCTTC
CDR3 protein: CASSTSPGSSYNEQFF

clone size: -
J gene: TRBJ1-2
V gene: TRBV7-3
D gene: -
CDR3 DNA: TGTGCCAGCAGCTTAGCGATTGGAGACTATGGCTACACCTTC
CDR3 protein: CASSLAIGDYGYTF

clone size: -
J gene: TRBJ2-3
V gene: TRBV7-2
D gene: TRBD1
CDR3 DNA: TGTGCCAGCAGCGCCCCCGGGACAGGGGCGAGGGCGCAGTATTTT
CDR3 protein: CASSAPGTGARAQYF

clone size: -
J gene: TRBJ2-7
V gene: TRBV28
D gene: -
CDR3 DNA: TGTGCCAGCAGTTTATTAGGGCAGTGGCAGTACTTC
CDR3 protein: CASSLLGQWQYF

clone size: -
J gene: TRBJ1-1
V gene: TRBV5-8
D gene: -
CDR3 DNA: TGTGCCAGCACCTGGGGGCAAAGCCAAGCTTTCTTT
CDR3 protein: CASTWGQSQAFF

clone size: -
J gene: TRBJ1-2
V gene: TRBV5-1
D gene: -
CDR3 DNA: TGCGCCAGCAGCTTCGGAGACAGGAACTATGGCTACACCTTC
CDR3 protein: CASSFGDRNYGYTF

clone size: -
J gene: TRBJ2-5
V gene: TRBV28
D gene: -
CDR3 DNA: TGTGCCAGCAGTACCCCCTCACTAGGGGGAGAGACCCAGTACTTC
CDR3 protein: CASSTPSLGGETQYF

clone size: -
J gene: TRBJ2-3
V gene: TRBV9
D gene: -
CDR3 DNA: TGTGCCAGCAGCGTAGGTGGGAGAAGGGCAGATACGCAGTATTTT
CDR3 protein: CASSVGGRRADTQYF

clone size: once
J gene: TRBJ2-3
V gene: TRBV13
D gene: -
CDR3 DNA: TGTGCCAGCAGCTGGAGGGGGCCTACAGATACGCAGTATTTT
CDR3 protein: CASSWRGPTDTQYF

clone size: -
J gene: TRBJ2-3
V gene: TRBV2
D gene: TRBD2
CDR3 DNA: TGTGCCAGCAGCCGCGGGAGAAACACAGATACGCAGTATTTT
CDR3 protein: CASSRGRNTDTQYF

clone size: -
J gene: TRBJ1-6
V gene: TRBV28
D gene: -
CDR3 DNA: TGTGCCAGCAGAGTCCCAGGGACATATTCACCCCTCCACTTT
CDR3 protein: CASRVPGTYSPLHF

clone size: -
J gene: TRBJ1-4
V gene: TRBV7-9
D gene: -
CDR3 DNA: TGTGCCAGCAGCCTCGGGGTTTCTAATGAAAAACTGTTTTTT
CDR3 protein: CASSLGVSNEKLFF

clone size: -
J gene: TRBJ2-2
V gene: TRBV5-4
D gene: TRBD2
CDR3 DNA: TGTGCCAGCAGCTGGACTAGCGGGGTTACCGGGGAGCTGTTTTTT
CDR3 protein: CASSWTSGVTGELFF

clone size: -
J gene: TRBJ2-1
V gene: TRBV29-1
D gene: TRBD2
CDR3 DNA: TGCAGCGTTTCTAGCGGGAGGGCGGGTAAAAGCAATGAGCAGTTCTTC
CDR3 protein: CSVSSGRAGKSNEQFF

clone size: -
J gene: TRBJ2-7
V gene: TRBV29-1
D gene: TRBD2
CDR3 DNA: TGCAGCGTTCGGACTAGCGGGTACGAGCAGTACTTC
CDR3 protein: CSVRTSGYEQYF

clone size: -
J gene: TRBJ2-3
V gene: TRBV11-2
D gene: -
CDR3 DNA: TGTGCCAGCACTACTCTCGGCAGCGGGAGCACAGATACGCAGTATTTT
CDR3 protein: CASTTLGSGSTDTQYF

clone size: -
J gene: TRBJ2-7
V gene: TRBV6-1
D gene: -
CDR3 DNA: TGTGCCAGCAGCAGGAGTCACCTCTACGAGCAGTACTTC
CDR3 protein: CASSRSHLYEQYF